This T cell receptor (beta chain) was obtained from a study of OX40 agonist ivuxolimab in advanced cancers. Study-wide points: Clonal expansion among partial responders at 0.1-3.0 mg/kg ranked near the lowest. CD4+ and CD8+ blood T cells expanded clonally by week 6 at 0.1 to 3.0 mg/kg.

The protocol was immunoSEQ multiplex PCR, while the TCRdb copy is restricted to in-frame clones and leaves out a portion. Of 55,000 to 85,000 clones listed, about 90% are singletons. The CDR3 runs 13 residues. Per the germline V gene, CDR1 is LGHNT and CDR2 is FRNRAP. Worth noting for this clone: The antigen remains undetermined.

The material was CD4+ or CD8+ T cells sorted from blood, obtained in a trial of the OX40 agonist ivuxolimab. V and J are TRBV12-5 and TRBJ2-5, with 9 bases fitting TRBD1. The J call is doubtful: the DNA matches TRBJ2-7 better. The sequence derives from an adult with an advanced solid tumor such as melanoma, head and neck, liver or kidney cancer. The CDR3 sequence: CASGGQGPYEQYF. DNA of the CDR3: TGTGCTAGTGGCGGACAGGGGCCCTACGAGCAGTACTTC.